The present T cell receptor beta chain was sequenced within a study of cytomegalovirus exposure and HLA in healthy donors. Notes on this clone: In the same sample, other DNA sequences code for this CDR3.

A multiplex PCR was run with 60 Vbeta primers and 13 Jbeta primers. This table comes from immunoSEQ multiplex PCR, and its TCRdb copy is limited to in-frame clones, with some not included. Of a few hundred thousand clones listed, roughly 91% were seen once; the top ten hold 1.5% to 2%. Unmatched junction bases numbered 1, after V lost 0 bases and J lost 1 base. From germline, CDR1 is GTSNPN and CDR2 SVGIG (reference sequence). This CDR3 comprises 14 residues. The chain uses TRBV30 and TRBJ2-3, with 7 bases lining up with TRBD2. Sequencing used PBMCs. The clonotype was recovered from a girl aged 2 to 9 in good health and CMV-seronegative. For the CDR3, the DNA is TGTGCCTGGAGTGTTGCGGGGGGCACAGATACGCAGTATTTT. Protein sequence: CAWSVAGGTDTQYF.